Below, 25 T cell receptor beta chains from the same sample are listed, as sequenced in a study of post-analysis software for immune sequencing data. The study, taken as a whole, reports: In patients, TRBV5-6, TRBV5-1 and TRBV20-1 belonged to five or six TRBV segments found more frequently than in controls.

No antigen has been assigned to these receptors. Prepared libraries of TCR beta cDNA carried unique molecular identifiers. TCRdb called the PCR reads again in MiXCR, with one record for every CDR3 protein. This table holds about 770,000 distinct CDR3 sequences, around 46% found once. The material sequenced was blood. The receptor set was obtained from a girl aged 5-17 years with multiple sclerosis.

This clonotype was picked up a small number of times. The chain has TRBV3-1 and TRBJ2-3; D unclear. Trimming removed 0 bases from V and 2 bases from J, with 12 bases in between. Germline V lookup: CDR1 LGHDT, CDR2 YNNKEL (reference sequence). This CDR3 is built from 16 residues. For the CDR3, the DNA is TGTGCCAGCAGCCAAGATGGCGGACGAATCACAGATACGCAGTATTTT. It yields the protein CASSQDGGRITDTQYF.

This clonotype was counted a few times. DNA of the CDR3: TGTGCCAGTAGTATGGACAGAAGCATGAATGAAAAACTGTTTTTT. Encoded protein: CASSMDRSMNEKLFF. The chain combines TRBV19 with TRBJ1-4; a weak D match, TRBD1 (6 bases). The CDR3 has 15 residues. The germline V gene has CDR1 LNHDA and CDR2 SQIVND (reference sequence). V lost 3 bases to trimming and J lost 5 bases, with 13 bases between them.

V and J are TRBV7-3 and TRBJ2-3; 7 positions match TRBD1. After removal of 5 bases from V and 5 bases from J, the junction contained 13 bases not matched to a gene. The CDR3 loop spans 16 amino acids. The V gene's germline CDR1 is SGHTA and CDR2 FQGTGA. The CDR3 loop reads CASSPLMTGQRDTQYF. CDR3 bases: TGTGCCAGCAGCCCTCTGATGACGGGACAGCGAGATACGCAGTATTTT.

The rearrangement links TRBV28 to TRBJ2-1; 8 nucleotides align to TRBD2. V shed 1 base and J 3 bases; nucleotides not matched to a gene: 11. CDR3 length: 18 amino acids. From germline, CDR1 is MDHEN and CDR2 SYDVKM. The CDR3 sequence is CASSLFGLAGNLYNEQFF. As DNA, the CDR3 is TGTGCCAGCAGTTTATTTGGGCTAGCGGGTAACCTCTACAATGAGCAGTTCTTC.

This chain joins TRBV13 and TRBJ2-1, with 11 positions matching TRBD2. V was pared by 5 bases and J by 3 bases, with 6 bases of the junction left unmatched. Germline V gene data show CDR1 as PRHDT and CDR2 as FYEKMQ (reference sequence). The CDR3 has 16 amino acids. The CDR3 coding sequence is TGTGCCAGCAGCGAGCTAGCGGGAGGTGTCTACAATGAGCAGTTCTTC. It translates to CASSELAGGVYNEQFF.

The genes are TRBV12-3 or TRBV12-4 and TRBJ2-1; 12 positions agree with TRBD2. The CDR3 covers 15 residues. V trimming: 5 bases; J trimming: 7 bases; junction bases outside the gene matches: 6. CDR3 in amino acids: CASSHLAGGPNEQFF. The CDR3 DNA reads as TGTGCCAGCAGTCATCTAGCGGGAGGGCCGAATGAGCAGTTCTTC.

In this sample, this clonotype turned up a few times. This chain uses TRBV20-1 with TRBJ2-3; 13 bases align to TRBD2. The V gene end was trimmed by 6 bases and the J gene end by 4 bases; junction bases not matched to a gene: 7. CDR1 and CDR2 (germline): DFQATT, SNEGSKA (reference sequence). The CDR3 consists of 15 residues. The CDR3 DNA reads TGCAGTGCGAGTACGGGACTAGCGGGATCAGATACGCAGTATTTT. Residues: CSASTGLAGSDTQYF.

The V call is TRBV20-1, the J call TRBJ2-1; 7 bases are a match to TRBD2. The CDR3 consists of 14 residues. Trimming at V came to 4 bases and at J to 3 bases, leaving 6 bases not matched to a gene. Germline V gene data show CDR1 as DFQATT and CDR2 as SNEGSKA (reference sequence). As DNA, the CDR3 is TGCAGTGCTATAGGTCTAGCGGACTACAATGAGCAGTTCTTC. It is translated as CSAIGLADYNEQFF.

This clonotype was counted a few times. The V and J genes are TRBV18 and TRBJ2-5, with D perhaps assigned TRBD1 or TRBD2 (5 bases each). The V gene's germline CDR1 is KGHSH and CDR2 LQKENI. This CDR3 contains 15 residues. The V end was cut by 3 bases, the J end by 5 bases, with 16 bases between. The CDR3 coding sequence is TGTGCCAGCTCACCGGGACCGGCGGTGGCGGAGACCCAGTACTTC. As protein: CASSPGPAVAETQYF.

This clonotype was found a few times. V is TRBV5-1 and J is TRBJ2-7; D is unresolved. V was shortened by 4 bases and J by 6 bases, with 17 bases between the two germline ends. The CDR3 consists of 14 residues. The germline CDR1 and CDR2 sequences are SGHRS and YFSETQ. CDR3 region: CASSIGPTPGEQYF. DNA for the CDR3: TGCGCCAGCAGCATAGGACCAACTCCTGGCGAGCAGTACTTC.

This rearrangement joins TRBV30 to TRBJ2-1, with 11 nucleotides matching TRBD2. CDR3 length: 15 residues. Per the germline V gene, CDR1 is GTSNPN and CDR2 is SVGIG (reference sequence). J lost 10 bases, V lost 5 bases, and 13 bases had no gene match. The CDR3 spells CAWDPGTSGAFEQFF. CDR3 nucleotide sequence: TGTGCCTGGGATCCCGGGACTAGCGGAGCTTTCGAGCAGTTCTTC.

The chain is built from TRBV5-5 and TRBJ1-2; D is uncertain. There are 13 residues in the CDR3. V lost 4 bases, J lost 8 bases, and 15 bases lay in between. CDR1 is SGHKS, CDR2 YYEKEE, per germline (reference sequence). CDR3 nucleotides: TGTGCCAGCAGCGCGAACGGGCTTCGCGGCTACACCTTC. Translated, it gives CASSANGLRGYTF.

This clonotype was detected only a few times. The gene calls are TRBV7-3 and TRBJ2-1; D assignment may be TRBD1 or TRBD2 (5 bases each). V was shortened by 5 bases and J by 8 bases, with 16 bases between the two germline ends. Germline-derived CDR1 and CDR2 are SGHTA and FQGTGA. The CDR3 has 14 amino acids. The CDR3 loop reads CASSPWDRGDEQFF. In DNA form, the CDR3 reads TGTGCCAGCAGCCCTTGGGACCGCGGCGATGAGCAGTTCTTC.

This clonotype has a handful of counts. The chain links TRBV29-1 to TRBJ2-7, with D possibly being TRBD2 (6 bases). From germline, CDR1 is SQVTM and CDR2 ANQGSEA. The germline V and J ends were trimmed by 1 base and 0 bases, with 10 bases remaining between them. This CDR3 is built from 14 residues. For the CDR3, the DNA is TGCAGCGTTGAAGTCCCTAGCGCCTCCTACGAGCAGTACTTC. Amino acids: CSVEVPSASYEQYF.

This clonotype was seen more than once but under ten times. The chain is built from TRBV6-5 and TRBJ2-5; 9 positions match TRBD1. Unmatched junction bases numbered 7, after V lost 2 bases and J lost 12 bases. CDR1 and CDR2 (germline): MNHEY, SVGAGI. The CDR3 totals 13 residues. CDR3 protein: CASSYDRRDREYF. The CDR3 region has the DNA TGTGCCAGCAGTTACGATCGTCGGGACAGGGAGTACTTC.

The V call is TRBV5-1, the J call TRBJ2-1, with TRBD2 identical over 12 bases. The CDR3 has 19 amino acids. V lost 5 bases and J lost 6; bases outside the gene matches: 18. The germline CDR1 and CDR2 sequences are SGHRS and YFSETQ. CDR3 coding DNA: TGCGCCAGCAGTTGGACTAGCGGGACCTATGGGGTCTCCCCCAATGAGCAGTTCTTC. Protein product: CASSWTSGTYGVSPNEQFF.

The chain employs TRBV20-1 and TRBJ2-1; TRBD2 matches at 10 bases. CDR3 length: 16 residues. V gave up 6 bases and J gave up 2 bases; unmatched junction bases: 10. Germline V gives CDR1 DFQATT, CDR2 SNEGSKA (reference sequence). The CDR3, as DNA: TGCAGTGCCCAGCGGGAGGGCCGGGGCCCCTACAATGAGCAGTTCTTC. This translates into CSAQREGRGPYNEQFF.

Only a few counts were recorded for this clonotype. The chain uses TRBV13 and TRBJ2-5; 10 positions agree with TRBD1. Germline assignment: CDR1 PRHDT and CDR2 FYEKMQ (reference sequence). The V segment lost 5 bases and the J segment 5 bases; nucleotides outside the gene matches: 20. The CDR3 loop spans 19 amino acids. CDR3 protein: CASSTKLGQGRIVGETQYF. The CDR3 DNA sequence: TGTGCCAGCAGCACCAAGTTGGGACAGGGGAGAATCGTTGGGGAGACCCAGTACTTC.

The chain recombines TRBV30 with TRBJ1-6; the D gene is possibly TRBD1 (6 bases). In germline, CDR1 is GTSNPN, CDR2 SVGIG (reference sequence). The CDR3 spans 13 residues. Trimming stripped 7 bases from V and 7 bases from J, with 14 bases between. Written as DNA, the CDR3 is TGTGCCTCACGGACAGCGACGAATTCACCCCTCCACTTT. Protein: CASRTATNSPLHF.

The CDR3 DNA reads as TGCAGTGCTAGCCTGACAGCTTTGGGCGAGCAGTACTTC. This translates into CSASLTALGEQYF. The chain carries TRBV20-1 and TRBJ2-7, with D possibly matching TRBD1 (5 bases). The CDR3 loop spans 13 amino acids. CDR1 is DFQATT and CDR2 is SNEGSKA in the germline V gene (reference sequence). Trimming shortened V by 3 bases and J by 6 bases, and 15 bases separated the two germline ends.

This clonotype was counted between two and nine times. J is TRBJ1-2 and V is TRBV6-5; D may be TRBD1 (5 bases). Germline CDR1 is MNHEY and CDR2 is SVGAGI. V gave up 0 bases and J gave up 4 bases, with 15 bases separating them. CDR3 size: 16 residues. The CDR3 bases are TGTGCCAGCAGTTACTCCAACAGCCTTAGGGGCTATGGCTACACCTTC. This sequence encodes CASSYSNSLRGYGYTF.

This clonotype was counted between two and nine times. CDR3 in amino acids: CASSLGVPPLKWETQYF. The CDR3 DNA sequence: TGTGCCAGCAGTTTAGGGGTCCCTCCACTAAAGTGGGAGACCCAGTACTTC. The rearrangement links TRBV12-3 or TRBV12-4 to TRBJ2-5; D is uncertain. Trimming pared 1 base from V and 5 bases from J, leaving 20 bases between. The CDR3 has 17 amino acids.

The chain recombines TRBV7-9 with TRBJ1-2, with 7 bases lining up with TRBD1. J lost 7 bases, V lost 5 bases, and 16 bases had no gene match. Germline CDR1 and CDR2: SEHNR and FQNEAQ (reference sequence). The CDR3 extends over 16 amino acids. The CDR3 region is CASSPPSSTGIRGYTF. CDR3 nucleotide sequence: TGTGCCAGCAGCCCACCTTCCTCGACAGGGATCCGTGGCTACACCTTC.

The CDR3 bases are TGCAGCGTTGATATGGTTGGGGACAGGGAAGAGACCCAGTACTTC. Its protein product is CSVDMVGDREETQYF. This rearrangement joins TRBV29-1 to TRBJ2-5, with TRBD1 matching over 9 bases. The germline V gene encodes CDR1 SQVTM and CDR2 ANQGSEA. The length of the CDR3 is 15 residues. The J segment lost 3 bases and the V segment lost 3 bases, leaving 8 bases of the junction unmatched.

This clonotype has only a few counts. The V gene is TRBV7-8, the J gene TRBJ2-3; TRBD2 matches at 11 bases. Per the germline V gene, CDR1 is SGHVS and CDR2 is FQNEAQ. V was clipped by 1 base and J by 6 bases; unmatched bases: 9. The CDR3 sequence is 17 residues long. The DNA of the CDR3 is TGTGCCAGCAGCTTAGACCTAACCACTAGCGGGAGTGATACGCAGTATTTT. This sequence encodes CASSLDLTTSGSDTQYF.